This TCR beta chain is from a study of T cells in Graves' hyperthyroidism and ophthalmopathy. The investigators amplified TCR beta CDR3 regions from RNA transcripts. The HTBI primer set drove a first-round RT-PCR of the TCR CDR3. TCRdb called the multiplex PCR reads again in MiXCR, with one record for every CDR3 protein. This repertoire shows roughly 740,000 distinct CDR3 sequences, 15% to 20% found once; its top ten account for around 7.7%. In this sample, this clonotype turned up many times. J lost 3 bases, V lost 0 bases, and 6 bases had no gene match. The CDR3 loop spans 15 amino acids. Germline CDR1 SGHRS, CDR2 YFSETQ.

The sequenced material came from blood. The J gene is TRBJ2-7, the V gene TRBV5-1, with 7 positions matching TRBD1. The sequence was obtained from a man aged 18 to 30 with Graves' hyperthyroidism. This CDR3 is CASSLVQGKGYEQYF. CDR3 nucleotide sequence: TGCGCCAGCAGCTTGGTACAGGGGAAAGGCTACGAGCAGTACTTC.